This TCR beta chain was retrieved from a study of cytomegalovirus exposure and HLA in healthy donors. Study at large: T cells numbering around 180 million yielded some 110 million unique TCR beta sequences in an earlier analysis. Findings and caveats of the study: More clonal expansion characterized HLA-associated TCR beta chains than equally common others in a later analysis.

Amplification used 60 Vbeta primers and 13 Jbeta primers. The assay was immunoSEQ multiplex PCR, and TCRdb's table has in-frame clones only and misses some. The record lists 55,000 to 85,000 clones, of which the ten most abundant hold 2.4%. As for this clone: The antigen is undetermined.

The CDR3 is made up of 17 amino acids. From germline, CDR1 is SGHTA and CDR2 FQGNSA. J was trimmed by 1 base and V by 5 bases; bases with no gene match: 10. Material: PBMCs. This receptor was identified in a female donor in good health and CMV-seropositive. The chain links TRBV7-2 to TRBJ1-5; 8 bases agree with TRBD1. The CDR3 loop is CASSPTMGQASNQPQHF. The CDR3 nucleotides are TGTGCCAGCAGCCCCACCATGGGACAGGCCAGCAATCAGCCCCAGCATTTT.